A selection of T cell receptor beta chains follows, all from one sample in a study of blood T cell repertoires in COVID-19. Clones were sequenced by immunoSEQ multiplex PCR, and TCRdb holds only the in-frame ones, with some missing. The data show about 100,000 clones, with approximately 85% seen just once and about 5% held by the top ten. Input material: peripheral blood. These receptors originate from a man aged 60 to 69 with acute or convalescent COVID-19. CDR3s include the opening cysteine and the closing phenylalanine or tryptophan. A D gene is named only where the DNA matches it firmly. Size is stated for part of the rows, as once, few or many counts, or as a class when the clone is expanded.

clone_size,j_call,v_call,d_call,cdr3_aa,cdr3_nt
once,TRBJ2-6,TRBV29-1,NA,CSVAVGYSGANVLTF,TGCAGCGTTGCGGTGGGCTACTCTGGGGCCAACGTCCTGACTTTC
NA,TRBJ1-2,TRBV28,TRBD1,CASSLGPGTGDYGYTF,TGTGCCAGCAGTTTGGGCCCCGGGACAGGCGACTATGGCTACACCTTC
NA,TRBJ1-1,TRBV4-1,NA,CASSPRVEVTLNTEAFF,TGCGCCAGCAGCCCCCGGGTTGAAGTTACCCTGAACACTGAAGCTTTCTTT
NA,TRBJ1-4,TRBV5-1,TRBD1,CASSITGTGREKLFF,TGCGCCAGCAGCATCACCGGGACAGGGAGGGAAAAACTGTTTTTT
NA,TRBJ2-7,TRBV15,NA,CATSRDYGSGSYEQYF,TGTGCCACCAGCAGAGATTATGGTAGCGGATCCTACGAGCAGTACTTC
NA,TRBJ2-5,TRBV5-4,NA,CASSFQGIQETQYF,TGTGCCAGCAGCTTCCAGGGAATCCAAGAGACCCAGTACTTC
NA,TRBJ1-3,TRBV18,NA,CASSPSSVGNTIYF,TGTGCCAGCTCACCGTCTTCTGTTGGAAACACCATATATTTT
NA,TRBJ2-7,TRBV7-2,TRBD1,CASSGGTGAQYEQYF,TGTGCCAGCAGCGGAGGGACAGGAGCTCAATACGAGCAGTACTTC
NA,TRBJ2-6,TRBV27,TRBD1,CASSLSSGTAFSGANVLTF,TGTGCCAGCAGTTTATCCTCCGGGACAGCCTTTTCTGGGGCCAACGTCCTGACTTTC
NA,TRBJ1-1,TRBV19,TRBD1,CASTRQGGTEAFF,TGTGCCAGTACACGACAGGGAGGCACTGAAGCTTTCTTT
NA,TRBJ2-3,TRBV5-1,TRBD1,CASRTGHDSSTDTQYF,TGCGCCAGCAGGACAGGGCATGACTCTAGCACAGATACGCAGTATTTT
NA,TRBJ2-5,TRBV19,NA,CASSMRGETQYF,TGTGCCAGTAGTATGCGAGGCGAGACCCAGTACTTC
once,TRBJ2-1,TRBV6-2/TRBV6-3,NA,CASTPDSYNEQFF,TGTGCCAGCACCCCGGACTCGTACAATGAGCAGTTCTTC
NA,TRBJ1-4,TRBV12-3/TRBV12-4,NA,CASSLGGGEKLFF,TGTGCCAGCAGTTTAGGGGGGGGTGAAAAACTGTTTTTT
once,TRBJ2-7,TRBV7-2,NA,CASSTQGYEQYF,TGTGCCAGCAGCACTCAGGGCTACGAGCAGTACTTC
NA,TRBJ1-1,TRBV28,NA,CASSLPLGGGNTEAFF,TGTGCCAGCAGTTTGCCCTTAGGGGGGGGGAACACTGAAGCTTTCTTT
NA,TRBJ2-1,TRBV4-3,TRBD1,CASSQDLYKGALNEQFF,TGCGCCAGCAGCCAAGATCTGTATAAGGGGGCGCTAAATGAGCAGTTCTTC
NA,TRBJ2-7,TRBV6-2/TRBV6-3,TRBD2,CASSYSRAGTYEQYF,TGTGCCAGCAGTTACTCAAGAGCGGGAACCTACGAGCAGTACTTC
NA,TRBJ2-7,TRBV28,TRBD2,CASSLLAGGSPGEQYF,TGTGCCAGCAGTTTATTAGCGGGAGGGTCCCCAGGCGAGCAGTACTTC
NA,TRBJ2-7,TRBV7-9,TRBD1,CASSLQQGAYEQYF,TGTGCCAGCAGCTTACAACAGGGGGCTTACGAGCAGTACTTC
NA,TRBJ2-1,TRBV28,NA,CASSLSRGSYNEQFF,TGTGCCAGCAGTTTATCCAGGGGCTCCTACAATGAGCAGTTCTTC
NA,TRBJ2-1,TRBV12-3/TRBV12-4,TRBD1,CASRQGLLVEQFF,TGTGCCAGTCGACAGGGCCTCCTGGTTGAGCAGTTCTTC
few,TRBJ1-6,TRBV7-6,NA,CASSLSGNSPLHF,TGTGCCAGCAGCTTAAGCGGGAACTCACCCCTCCACTTT
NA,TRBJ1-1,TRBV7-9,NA,CASSLQGFNTEAFF,TGTGCCAGCAGCTTACAGGGATTTAACACTGAAGCTTTCTTT
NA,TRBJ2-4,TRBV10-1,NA,CASSPGRGKNIQYF,TGCGCCAGCAGTCCGGGAAGAGGCAAAAACATTCAGTACTTC
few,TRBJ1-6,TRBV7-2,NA,CASSSGPKQGLYNSPLHF,TGTGCCAGCAGCTCAGGCCCCAAACAGGGATTGTATAATTCACCCCTCCACTTT
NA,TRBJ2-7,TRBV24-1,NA,CATSDSKGEPTYEQYF,TGTGCCACCAGTGATTCTAAGGGGGAGCCAACCTACGAGCAGTACTTC
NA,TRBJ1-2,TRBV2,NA,CASTKEQVYPNYGYTF,TGTGCCAGCACCAAAGAACAGGTTTACCCTAACTATGGCTACACCTTC
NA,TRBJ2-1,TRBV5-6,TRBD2,CASSRSGLAGNYNEQFF,TGTGCCAGCAGCCGCTCTGGGCTAGCGGGGAACTACAATGAGCAGTTCTTC
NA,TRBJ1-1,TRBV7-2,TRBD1,CASSRSGSGGLNTEAFF,TGTGCCAGCAGCCGGAGTGGGTCAGGGGGCCTGAACACTGAAGCTTTCTTT
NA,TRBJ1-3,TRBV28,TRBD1,CASRPDLGQATGNTIYF,TGTGCCAGCAGACCGGACCTCGGACAGGCGACTGGAAACACCATATATTTT
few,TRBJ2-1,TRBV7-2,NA,CASSFSGLSYNEQFF,TGTGCCAGCAGCTTTAGCGGTCTCTCCTACAATGAGCAGTTCTTC
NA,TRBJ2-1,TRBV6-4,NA,CASSPLAELSSYNEQFF,TGTGCCAGCAGTCCTTTAGCGGAGTTGAGCTCCTACAATGAGCAGTTCTTC
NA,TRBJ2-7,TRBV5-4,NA,CASSLVSGDYEQYF,TGTGCCAGCAGCTTGGTGTCAGGGGACTACGAGCAGTACTTC
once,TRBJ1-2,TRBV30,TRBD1,CAWNPGTGAHGYTF,TGTGCCTGGAACCCCGGGACAGGAGCACATGGCTACACCTTC
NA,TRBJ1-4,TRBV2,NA,CASCRGDQNEKLFF,TGTGCCAGCTGTCGCGGGGACCAGAATGAAAAACTGTTTTTT
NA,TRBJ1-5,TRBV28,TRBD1,CASSLGDRYQPQHF,TGTGCCAGCAGTTTGGGGGACAGATATCAGCCCCAGCATTTT